This T cell receptor beta chain was obtained from a study of T cells after yellow fever vaccination. General study findings and limits: Reappearance after the booster was observed for most primary-vaccination clones (roughly 97% CD4, about 85% CD8).

This clonotype was detected many times. Its target is unknown. One entry per CDR3 protein results from TCRdb running MiXCR on the 5' RACE reads. The sample has under 250,000 distinct CDR3 sequences; 6.9% are singletons. This CDR3 has 15 amino acids. Germline CDR1 SGHRS, CDR2 YFSETQ. Germline trimming cut 4 bases from V and 4 bases from J; bases unmatched to any gene: 9. The chain recombines TRBV5-1 with TRBJ1-1, with 8 bases fitting TRBD1. This sequence originates from a man in his thirties or forties who received the YFV17D yellow fever vaccine. Source: CD4+ T cells sorted from PBMCs, taken 15 days after the yellow fever booster vaccination. CDR3 in amino acids: CASSNQTGVGTEAFF. The CDR3 region has the DNA TGCGCCAGCAGCAACCAGACAGGGGTCGGCACTGAAGCTTTCTTT.